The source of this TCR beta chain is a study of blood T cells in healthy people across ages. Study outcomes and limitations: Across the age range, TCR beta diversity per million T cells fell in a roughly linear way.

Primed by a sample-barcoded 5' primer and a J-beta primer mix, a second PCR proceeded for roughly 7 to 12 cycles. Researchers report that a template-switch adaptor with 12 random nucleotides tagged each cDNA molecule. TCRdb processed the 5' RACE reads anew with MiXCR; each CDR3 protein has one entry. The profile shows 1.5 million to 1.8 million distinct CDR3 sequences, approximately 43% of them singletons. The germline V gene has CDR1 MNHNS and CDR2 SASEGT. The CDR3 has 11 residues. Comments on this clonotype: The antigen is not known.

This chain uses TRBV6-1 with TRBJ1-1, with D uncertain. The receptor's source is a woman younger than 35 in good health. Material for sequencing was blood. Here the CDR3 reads CAVRANTEAFF. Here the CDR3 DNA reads TGTGCTGTCCGTGCGAACACTGAAGCTTTCTTT.